This T cell receptor (beta chain) came from a study of blood T cell repertoires in COVID-19. Repertoires were generated with immunoSEQ multiplex PCR, while TCRdb's copy carries only in-frame clones and drops some. The repertoire holds some 280,000 clones, 70% to 90% seen once, with over 3.5% in the top ten. This CDR3 spans 14 amino acids. The J segment lost 3 bases and the V segment lost 3 bases, leaving 0 bases of the junction unmatched. Germline V gene lookup returns CDR1 KGHSH and CDR2 LQKENI. Sequencing was performed on peripheral blood. The J gene is TRBJ1-2, the V gene TRBV18; 11 nucleotides line up with TRBD1. This receptor was identified in a woman aged 45-59 years with active or convalescent COVID-19. In DNA form, the CDR3 reads TGTGCCAGCTCACCGGGACAGGGGGACTATGGCTACACCTTC. Its protein product is CASSPGQGDYGYTF.